The clone carrying this TCR beta chain has only a few counts. CDR1 LGHDT and CDR2 YNNKEL come from the germline V gene (reference sequence). V lost 4 bases and J lost 4; bases outside the gene matches: 6. The CDR3 extends over 14 amino acids. The sample comes from a study of blood T cells in healthy people across ages. Primed by a sample-barcoded 5' primer and a J-beta primer mix, a second PCR proceeded for about 6 to 11 cycles. TCRdb recomputed calls from the 5' RACE reads with MiXCR, one row per CDR3 protein. The data show fewer than 650,000 distinct CDR3 sequences, about a quarter seen once. These sequences were also reported in another study, on T cells of mothers and their children. As reported in that work: Some 2.7 million TCR beta reads per child versus over 8 million per mother.

Source material: blood. The origin of this receptor is a boy aged 2 to 9 in good health. The chain employs TRBV3-1 and TRBJ1-2; 7 bases line up with TRBD1. The CDR3 DNA is TGTGCCAGCAGCCCGTCGCACAGGGGCTATGGCTACACCTTC. Protein: CASSPSHRGYGYTF.